This T cell receptor (beta chain) was found in a study of shared clonotypes between healthy human individuals (dated by TCRdb to about 2020). Background on the whole study: The cohort comprised two women and a few men aged 18 to 49 years. Per donor, three plates each were used for CD4 naive and CD4 memory, two for CD8 naive, and one for CD8 memory. Blood TCR repertoires of five healthy adults were deeply sequenced to estimate repertoire size and the extent of clonotype sharing between individuals. To increase sequencing depth and limit assay-specific biases, different laboratories used diverse techniques to prepare libraries and sequence TCR repertoires. Leukapheresis yielded between about 0.9 and 9 billion PBMCs per donor. What the work shows at the level of the full study, not this receptor alone: Higher generation probabilities were observed for clonotypes shared by all four sorted-subset donors than for non-shared clonotypes. Pairwise subsampling indicated that sequencing depth was expected to affect the degree of clonotype sharing among donors. Larger estimated clonotype richness was generally found for naive subsets than for memory subsets. The small number of donors limited the genetic and exposure-history diversity represented. Sharing across several donors was observed for around 5% of naive CD4, under 4% of naive CD8, over 2% of memory CD4, and roughly 0.43% of memory CD8 clonotypes. Rarefaction of sorted-subset datasets indicated incomplete sequencing despite the large sequencing depth. Sampling was restricted to blood, and TCR repertoires in tissue are likely to differ from TCR repertoires in blood.

Turning to this clone: Its antigen is still unknown. Qualities for individual bases were not recorded, and no much larger clone is one base off.

Donors were healthy HIV-negative adults with no recently reported acute infections or vaccinations. Only Caucasian adults living in Nashville, Tennessee, USA were represented among the donors. Magnetic negative selection was used to enrich CD4+ T cells, after which naive cells were positively selected on CD45RA and the negative fraction became the memory subset. Blood was obtained by leukapheresis, after which PBMCs were separated by Ficoll-Histopaque density gradient centrifugation and cryopreserved in liquid nitrogen vapor phase. Purity and quantity of every magnetically sorted T cell population were checked by analytical flow cytometry. Genomic DNA was isolated from every sorted fraction and measured by UV absorbance on a Nanodrop 2000c. There are 11 amino acids in the CDR3, from cysteine to phenylalanine inclusive. Left in the record is the CDR3 DNA by itself, 33 bases read in frame from the first base. Trimming takes 4 bases from V and 6 bases from J, and the germline ends sit 5 bases apart. The germline V gene encodes CDR1 WSHSY and CDR2 SAAADI.

Using the deep immunoSEQ assay, TCR CDR3 regions were amplified from genomic DNA by multiplex PCR. For each cell subset, the extracted genomic DNA was distributed evenly across all wells of several immunoSEQ 96-well plates, and each plate served as one replicate. For sorted subsets, each replicate PCR was loaded with roughly 190 ng genomic DNA, equivalent to about 30,000 T cell genomes. The purified libraries were quantified using a Qubit 3.0 fluorometer, sized with a Bioanalyzer 2100, and then quantified again using the KAPA Library Quantification kit. A separate single-read 150-cycle Illumina NextSeq 550 flow cell was used to sequence each immunoSEQ 96-well plate. The authors' analysis ran thus. Because only junctional sequences without quality scores were contained in the immunoSEQ output, filtering matching that applied to full-length reads could not be performed. Sequences were annotated with PyIR, a Python wrapper for IgBLAST v1.9, and V/J genes and CDR3 were assigned using IMGT germline references. Reads were filtered out if the reads had weak V/J assignments (E-value above 1e-6), no CDR3, stop codons, out-of-frame junctions, or ambiguous translated residues. A V3J clonotype was defined by an identical inferred V gene, J gene, and CDR3 amino acid sequence. The percentage overlap between two repertoires was calculated by dividing the number of shared unique clonotypes by the size of the smaller repertoire. Three approaches were used to assess repertoire richness: RTK rarefaction, the Chao1 estimator, and Recon v2.1 estimates of unobserved clonotypes. For all TCRbeta clonotypes obtained by the gDNA method from a handful of donors, generation probabilities were computed with OLGA. In its TCRdb copy, this immuneACCESS table keeps in-frame sequences only and misses some clones. Where compared with another copy, unresolved V genes explain less than half of these, and the others have no known cause. That table furnishes V, J and clone size, whereas the DNA furnished D and trimming. A total of about 2.3 million clones appear in this sample, approximately 93% of them only once. The ten largest clones add up to about 0.41% of the sample.

The sample taken for sequencing was naive CD4+ T cells from PBMCs. This specimen's cell subset or site label, interpreted: CD45RA+ positively selected. The clonotype comes from a young man in good health. Some clones in this sample may be carry-over from other donors' samples. The chain employs TRBV10-2 and TRBJ2-3; the D gene cannot be named for sure. The DNA sequence is as follows: TGCGCCAGCAGTGTGGGCGATACGCAGTATTTT. It codes for CASSVGDTQYF.